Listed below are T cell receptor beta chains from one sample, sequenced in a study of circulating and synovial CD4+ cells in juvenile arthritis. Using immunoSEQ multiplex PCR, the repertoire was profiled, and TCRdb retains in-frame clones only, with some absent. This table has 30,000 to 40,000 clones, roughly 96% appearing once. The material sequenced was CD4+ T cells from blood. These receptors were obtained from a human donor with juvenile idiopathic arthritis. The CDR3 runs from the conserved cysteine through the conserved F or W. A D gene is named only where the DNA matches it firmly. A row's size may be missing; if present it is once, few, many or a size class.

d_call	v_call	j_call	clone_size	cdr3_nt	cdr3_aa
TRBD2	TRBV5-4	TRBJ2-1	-	TGTGCCAGCAGCTCCGAGGGACTAGCTCCCGCGGGGAATGAGCAGTTCTTC	CASSSEGLAPAGNEQFF
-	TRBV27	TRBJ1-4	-	TGTGCCAGCCCCCAGACAGGTTCGGGTTTT	CASPQTGSGF
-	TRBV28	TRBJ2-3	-	TGTGCCAGCAGTTTACGACCGGAGGGGGGGGACCGCGATACGCAGTATTTT	CASSLRPEGGDRDTQYF
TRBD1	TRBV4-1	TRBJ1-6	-	TGCGCCAGCAGCCATCTATCAAACCGGGACAGAGATAATTCCCCCCTCCACTTT	CASSHLSNRDRDNSPLHF
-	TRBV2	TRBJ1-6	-	TGTGCCAGCACTCTACGGAGGGGAAATTCACCCCTCCACTTT	CASTLRRGNSPLHF
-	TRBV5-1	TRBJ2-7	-	TGCGCCAGCAGCTTGCAGGGCGGGGAGGCTTACGAGCAGTACTTC	CASSLQGGEAYEQYF
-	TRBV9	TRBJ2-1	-	TGTGCCAGCAGCACCGGACCCAGGGGCAATGAGCAGTTCTTC	CASSTGPRGNEQFF
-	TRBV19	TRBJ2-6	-	TGTGCCAGTAGTATCCAACAGGGTTCTGGGGCCAACGTCCTGACTTTC	CASSIQQGSGANVLTF
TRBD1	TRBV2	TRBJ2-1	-	TGTGCCAGCATAGGGCCGGGACAGGGGAACCATGAGCAGTTCTTC	CASIGPGQGNHEQFF
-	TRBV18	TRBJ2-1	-	TGTGCCAGCTCACCCCTCCAGGGATCCTACAATGAGCAGTTCTTC	CASSPLQGSYNEQFF
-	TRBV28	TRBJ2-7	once	TGTGCCAGCAGAACCCCGGGGGTGCAGTACTTC	CASRTPGVQYF
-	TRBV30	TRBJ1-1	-	TGTGCCTGGAGTCTAATGGCTGAAGCTTTCTTT	CAWSLMAEAFF
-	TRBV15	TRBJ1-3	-	TGTGCCACCAGGGGGGCCCTGAGCTCTGGAAACACCATATATTTT	CATRGALSSGNTIYF
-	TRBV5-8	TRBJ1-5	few	TGTGCCAGCAGCCCCGACAGGCACAATCAGCCCCAGCATTTT	CASSPDRHNQPQHF
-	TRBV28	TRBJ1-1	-	TGTGCCAGCAGCGCGTCCGAGAACGAAGCTTTCTTT	CASSASENEAFF
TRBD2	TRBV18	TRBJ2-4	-	TGTGCCAGCTCACCATCCGGGACTAGCGGGATCAAAAACATTCAGTACTTC	CASSPSGTSGIKNIQYF
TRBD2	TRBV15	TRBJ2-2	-	TGTGCCACCAGCCGCTTTGCTAGCGGGAGCGGTATGGCCGGGGAGCTGTTTTTT	CATSRFASGSGMAGELFF
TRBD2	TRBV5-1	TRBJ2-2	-	TGCGCCAGCAGCGGCCTAGCGGGACAGAACACCGGGGAGCTGTTTTTT	CASSGLAGQNTGELFF
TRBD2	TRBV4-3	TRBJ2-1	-	TGCGCCAGCAGCCAAGAGGGGCGGGGGGGCCGTGAGCAGTTCTTC	CASSQEGRGGREQFF
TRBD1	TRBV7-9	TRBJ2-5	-	TGTGCCAGCAGCCAAGCACAGGGGAGTGCGGAGACCCAGTACTTC	CASSQAQGSAETQYF
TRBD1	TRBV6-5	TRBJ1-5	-	TGTGCCAGCAGTCCCGACAGGGGGTCTCAGCCCCAGCATTTT	CASSPDRGSQPQHF
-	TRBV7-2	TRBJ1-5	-	TGTGCCAGCAGCTTGGCAGGGGACCAGCCCCAGCATTTT	CASSLAGDQPQHF
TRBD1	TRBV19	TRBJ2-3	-	TGTGCCAGTAGTATATCTCGGACAGGGATTGAGGATACGCAGTATTTT	CASSISRTGIEDTQYF
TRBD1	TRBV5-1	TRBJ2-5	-	TGCGCCAGCAGCCGTTACGACAGGGGGCGGCAAGAGACCCAGTACTTC	CASSRYDRGRQETQYF
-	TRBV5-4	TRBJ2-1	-	TGTGCCAGCAGCTTGGGGGGGCCGGCGGGCAACAATGAGCAGTTCTTC	CASSLGGPAGNNEQFF
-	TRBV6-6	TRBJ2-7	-	TGTGCCAGCAACACCGGGACTCGTATCTACGAGCAGTACTTC	CASNTGTRIYEQYF
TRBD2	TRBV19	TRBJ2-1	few	TGTGCCAGTAGTATAATTAGCGGGGGCCTCTTGTACAATGAGCAGTTCTTC	CASSIISGGLLYNEQFF
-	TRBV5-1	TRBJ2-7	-	TGCGCCAGCAGCTTGGATGGGCAGGGCAGCTACGAGCAGTACTTC	CASSLDGQGSYEQYF
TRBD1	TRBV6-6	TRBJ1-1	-	TGTGCCAGCAGTTACCCTACAGGGGGCGAAGCTTTCTTT	CASSYPTGGEAFF
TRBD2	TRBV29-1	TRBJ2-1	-	TGCAGCGCTGCCTGGCGGGAGGGTTACGAGCAGTTCTTC	CSAAWREGYEQFF
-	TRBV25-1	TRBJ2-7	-	TGTGCCAGCAGTGAACCAGGGGACAAATCCTACGAGCAGTACTTC	CASSEPGDKSYEQYF
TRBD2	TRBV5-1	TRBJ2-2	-	TGCGCCAGCAGCCCCGCCCGGGAGGCCACCGGGGAGCTGTTTTTT	CASSPAREATGELFF
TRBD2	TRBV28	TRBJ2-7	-	TGTGCCAGCAGAAGGCGGGGACTAACCCAAAGCTCCTACGAGCAGTACTTC	CASRRRGLTQSSYEQYF
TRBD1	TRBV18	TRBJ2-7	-	TGTGCCAGCTCATCGACCGGGACAGCCACCTACGAGCAGTACTTC	CASSSTGTATYEQYF
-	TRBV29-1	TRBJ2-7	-	TGCAGCGTTTTGACAGGTTACACCTACGAGCAGTACTTC	CSVLTGYTYEQYF
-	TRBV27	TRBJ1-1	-	TGTGCCAGCAGTTTAGAGGAAGGGGCTGAAGCTTTCTTT	CASSLEEGAEAFF
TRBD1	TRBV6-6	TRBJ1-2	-	TGTGCCAGCAGACCGGGACAGGTTAACTATGGCTACACCTTC	CASRPGQVNYGYTF
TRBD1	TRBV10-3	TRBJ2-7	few	TGTGCCATGGGACAGTCCTACGAGCAGTACTTC	CAMGQSYEQYF
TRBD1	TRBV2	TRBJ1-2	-	TGTGCCAGCAGTAGGGGACAGGGTGGCACCTTC	CASSRGQGGTF
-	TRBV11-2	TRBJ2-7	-	TGTGCCAGCAGACCGGGACTCAGGAATCCCTACGAGCAGTACTTC	CASRPGLRNPYEQYF
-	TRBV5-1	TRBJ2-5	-	TGCGCCAGCAGCTCCTCCTCTCTACGTTTCCAAGAGACCCAGTACTTC	CASSSSSLRFQETQYF
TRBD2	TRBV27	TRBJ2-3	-	TGTGCCAGCAGTTTATCCGGTAGCGGGAGAAGGGTTAGCACAGATACGCAGTATTTT	CASSLSGSGRRVSTDTQYF
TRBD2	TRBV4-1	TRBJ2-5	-	TGCGCCAGCAGCCAAGATCCGGGACTAGGGGGAGAGACCCAGTACTTC	CASSQDPGLGGETQYF
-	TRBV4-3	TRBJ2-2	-	TGCGCCAGCAGCCAAGATTTAAAACTCCCCTCGAACACCGGGGAGCTGTTTTTT	CASSQDLKLPSNTGELFF
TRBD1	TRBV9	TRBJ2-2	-	TGTGCCAGCAGCCCCAGGACAGGGGGCACCGGGGAGCTGTTTTTT	CASSPRTGGTGELFF
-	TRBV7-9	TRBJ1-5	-	TGTGCCAGCAGCGGAGGGGGGGGCAATCAGCCCCAGCATTTT	CASSGGGGNQPQHF
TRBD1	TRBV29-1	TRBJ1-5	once	TGCAGCGTCGGACAGGACGAGCAGCCCCAGCATTTT	CSVGQDEQPQHF
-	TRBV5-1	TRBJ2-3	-	TGCGCCAGCAGCTTAGACAGCAGCACAGATACGCAGTATTTT	CASSLDSSTDTQYF
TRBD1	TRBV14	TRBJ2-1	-	TGTGCCAGCAGCCAAGGGACAGGGCGCGAGCAGTTCTTC	CASSQGTGREQFF
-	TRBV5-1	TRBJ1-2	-	TGCGCCAGCAGCTTAGGGGGGGCGCGGGAAAACTATGGCTACACCTTC	CASSLGGARENYGYTF
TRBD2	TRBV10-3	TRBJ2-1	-	TGTGCCATCAGTGAAGCTAGCGGGGGGAATGAGCAGTTCTTC	CAISEASGGNEQFF
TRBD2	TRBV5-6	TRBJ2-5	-	TGTGCCAGCAGCTTGCTCGGAGCGGGGACTCAAGAGACCCAGTACTTC	CASSLLGAGTQETQYF
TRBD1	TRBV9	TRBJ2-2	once	TGTGCCAGCAGCGCCCTGGACAGGGTGAACACCGGGGAGCTGTTTTTT	CASSALDRVNTGELFF
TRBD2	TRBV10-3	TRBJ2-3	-	TGTGCCATCACCACAACCGGGACTAGCGCGATTGATACGCAGTATTTT	CAITTTGTSAIDTQYF